Shown below are 16 T cell receptor beta chains from a single sample sequenced in a study of post-analysis software for immune sequencing data. These TCRs' antigens remain unknown. Notes on the study in general: TRBV5-6, TRBV5-1 and TRBV20-1 were among roughly 5 TRBV segments more frequent in patients than controls.

Sequencing libraries made from TCR beta cDNA carried unique molecular identifiers. TCRdb re-derived calls from the PCR reads in MiXCR, one entry per CDR3 protein. The profile covers roughly 800,000 distinct CDR3 sequences, with about 57% appearing a single time and over 4% taken by the ten largest. The sequencing input was blood. The receptors here all came from a girl aged 10-17 years with multiple sclerosis.

The chain recombines TRBV6-5 with TRBJ2-7; no clear D. Germline V CDR1 and CDR2: MNHEY, SVGAGI. CDR3 length: 11 amino acids. The V gene lost 6 bases and the J gene lost 3 bases, with 6 bases spanning the gap. The CDR3, as DNA: TGTGCCAGCAGGGCTAACTACGAGCAGTACTTC. Amino acids: CASRANYEQYF.

The V call is TRBV7-2, the J call TRBJ1-2; no reliable D call. The CDR3 has 13 amino acids. V was shortened by 1 base and J by 6 bases, with 9 bases between the two germline ends. CDR1 is SGHTA, CDR2 FQGNSA, per germline. CDR3 in amino acids: CASSLGGQDGYTF. The DNA of the CDR3 is TGTGCCAGCAGCTTAGGGGGTCAGGATGGCTACACCTTC.

The chain couples TRBV20-1 to TRBJ1-2; D may be TRBD1 (6 bases). The V gene lost 5 bases and the J gene lost 4 bases, with 11 bases spanning the gap. CDR3 length: 12 amino acids. The germline CDR1 and CDR2 sequences are DFQATT and SNEGSKA (reference sequence). CDR3 in DNA: TGCAGTGCTGGGGGCTGGAGCTATGGCTACACCTTC. This codes for CSAGGWSYGYTF.

V usage is TRBV6-4 and J usage is TRBJ2-3; 8 bases agree with TRBD2. CDR3 length equals 13 residues. V trimming: 6 bases; J trimming: 6 bases; junction bases outside the gene matches: 5. CDR1 MRHNA and CDR2 SNTAGT come from the germline V gene. CDR3 nucleotides: TGTGCCAGCAGCGGGAGGGCCACGGATACGCAGTATTTT. Its protein is CASSGRATDTQYF.

The genes are TRBV5-1 and TRBJ1-4; D unclear. V dropped 2 bases and J dropped 8 bases, with 13 bases sitting between them. The CDR3 is made up of 14 amino acids. Germline V CDR1 and CDR2: SGHRS, YFSETQ. CDR3 coding DNA: TGCGCCAGCAGCTTATCAAAGGCAGGAGAAAAACTGTTTTTT. Translation: CASSLSKAGEKLFF.

This CDR3 is CASSQGVQGRREKLFF. The CDR3 nucleotides read TGCGCCAGCAGCCAGGGTGTCCAGGGAAGACGTGAAAAACTGTTTTTT. The rearrangement links TRBV4-1 to TRBJ1-4; D perhaps matches TRBD1 (5 bases). With 3 bases removed from V and 7 bases from J, the gap between germline ends came to 18 bases. This CDR3 is 16 amino acids long. Germline values: CDR1 MGHRA, CDR2 YSYEKL.

The count of this clonotype is one. CDR3 residues: CASSVNSGSGLYNEQYF. CDR3 in DNA: TGTGCCAGCAGCGTCAATAGCGGGAGTGGTCTATACAATGAGCAGTACTTC. J is TRBJ2-1 and V is TRBV9, with TRBD2 matching over 9 bases. The closer fit of TRBJ2-7 to the DNA end suggests the J call may be wrong. Germline CDR1 and CDR2: SGDLS and YYNGEE. The CDR3 contains 17 residues.

The gene calls are TRBV4-1 and TRBJ2-3, with D tentatively TRBD2 (5 bases). Germline V CDR1 and CDR2: MGHRA, YSYEKL. CDR3 size: 13 residues. Trimming pared 1 base from V and 11 bases from J, leaving 13 bases between. The CDR3 region has the DNA TGCGCCAGCAGCCAAGTTTTCTTTGCGGGGCAGTATTTT. Its protein is CASSQVFFAGQYF.

This clonotype came up once. This rearrangement joins TRBV2 to TRBJ1-2; D remains unclear. The CDR3 sequence is 13 residues long. Germline values: CDR1 SNHLY, CDR2 FYNNEI. V lost 2 bases and J 7 bases, leaving 11 bases between the germline ends. The CDR3 bases are TGTGCCAGCAGTGAACGGCATTTCGGTGGCTACACCTTC. It yields the protein CASSERHFGGYTF.

This chain joins TRBV12-3 or TRBV12-4 and TRBJ2-4; D unresolved. This CDR3 is built from 13 residues. V was pared by 0 bases and J by 7 bases, with 7 bases between. This CDR3 reads CASSLAAGNIQYF. The CDR3 bases are TGTGCCAGCAGTTTAGCGGCAGGCAACATTCAGTACTTC.

This clonotype was seen a few times. The chain combines TRBV12-3 or TRBV12-4 with TRBJ2-2; perhaps TRBD1 as D (6 bases). This CDR3 contains 15 residues. V lost 5 bases and J 2 bases, leaving 12 bases between the germline ends. This CDR3 is CASSVRTANTGELFF. As DNA, the CDR3 is TGTGCCAGCAGTGTACGGACAGCCAACACCGGGGAGCTGTTTTTT.

The V and J genes are TRBV12-3 or TRBV12-4 and TRBJ2-1; 7 bases are a match to TRBD1. Losses at the gene ends were 4 bases for V and 9 bases for J; bases not matched to a gene: 9. The CDR3 extends over 14 amino acids. The CDR3 sequence: CASSSRQGVSEQFF. In DNA, the CDR3 is TGTGCCAGCAGTTCCCGGCAGGGGGTTAGTGAGCAGTTCTTC.

Note on this clonotype: The junction departs from the called germline gene at one end, perhaps through a read error. This chain uses TRBV7-9 with TRBJ1-2, with D possibly matching TRBD1 (6 bases). The germline V gene encodes CDR1 SEHNR and CDR2 FQNEAQ (reference sequence). The CDR3 sequence is 15 residues long. Written as DNA, the CDR3 is TGTGCCAGCAGCTTAGAGAGGGGGAGCGGCTATGGTTACACCTTC. This encodes CASSLERGSGYGYTF.

There are a few counts of this clonotype. The chain has TRBV6-5 and TRBJ2-7, with TRBD1 as a possible D gene (6 bases). V was trimmed by 6 bases and J by 2 bases, leaving 11 bases between them. The V gene's germline CDR1 is MNHEY and CDR2 SVGAGI. This CDR3 region has 13 residues. CDR3 sequence reads: CASRRPGAYEQYF. CDR3 nucleotides: TGTGCCAGCAGGCGCCCAGGGGCCTACGAGCAGTACTTC.

The V and J genes are TRBV20-1 and TRBJ2-5; 10 nucleotides align to TRBD1. V shed 5 bases, J shed 4 bases, and the junction held 10 bases outside the gene matches. This CDR3 has 15 amino acids. The germline CDR1 and CDR2 sequences are DFQATT and SNEGSKA (reference sequence). CDR3 nucleotides: TGCAGTGCTGGATGGGACAGGGGAATAGGAGAGACCCAGTACTTC. Its translation: CSAGWDRGIGETQYF.

The chain recombines TRBV7-3 with TRBJ2-3; weak D call: TRBD1 (5 bases). The germline V gene has CDR1 SGHTA and CDR2 FQGTGA. Between the trimmed V and J ends, which lost 2 bases and 2 bases, there was a span of 14 bases. The CDR3 runs to 16 residues. This chain's CDR3 is CASSLWPRETTDTQYF. The CDR3 bases are TGTGCCAGCAGCTTATGGCCCAGGGAAACCACAGATACGCAGTATTTT.